This passage covers 13 T cell receptor beta chains from one sample sequenced in a study of immune cell composition in non-small cell lung cancer. Only in-frame clones appear in the TCRdb table, and some are missing; sequencing was by immunoSEQ multiplex PCR. Of several thousand clones listed, roughly 80% are singletons. What was sequenced was lung tumor tissue. The source of these receptors is a human donor with non-small cell lung cancer.

This chain uses TRBV6-5 with TRBJ2-3; D remains ambiguous. This CDR3 spans 12 amino acids. The germline CDR1 and CDR2 sequences are MNHEY and SVGAGI. V was shortened by 6 bases and J by 0 bases, with 4 bases between the two germline ends. Here the CDR3 reads CASRASTDTQYF. Written as DNA, the CDR3 is TGTGCCAGCAGGGCTAGCACAGATACGCAGTATTTT.

The gene calls are TRBV2 and TRBJ2-1; possibly TRBD2 for D (7 bases). This CDR3 spans 16 amino acids. The V gene's germline CDR1 is SNHLY and CDR2 FYNNEI. V dropped 4 bases and J dropped 8 bases, with 21 bases sitting between them. CDR3 DNA sequence: TGTGCCAGCAGTGGGGACACGGGGGGAGGCCTGGATGAGCAGTTCTTC. Translating it yields CASSGDTGGGLDEQFF.

The rearrangement joins TRBV2 to TRBJ1-2, with D possibly TRBD1 on 6 matching bases. The CDR3 has 13 residues. The germline gives CDR1 SNHLY, CDR2 FYNNEI. V shed 6 bases and J shed 8 bases, with 16 bases lying between them. The CDR3, as DNA: TGTGCCAGCAGGGGGGGCAGAGCGGAAGGCTACACCTTC. Translated, it gives CASRGGRAEGYTF. The full variable domain, completed using reference TRBV2 and TRBJ1-2, is EPEVTQTPSHQVTQMGQEVILRCVPISNHLYFYWYRQILGQKVEFLVSFYNNEISEKSEIFDDQFSVERPDGSNFTLKIRSTKLEDSAMYFCASRGGRAEGYTFGSGTRLTVV.

CDR3: CASSARTSGVNEQFF. In DNA form, the CDR3 reads TGTGCCAGCAGCGCCAGGACTAGCGGGGTCAATGAGCAGTTCTTC. The chain couples TRBV7-2 to TRBJ2-1, with TRBD2 identical over 12 bases. CDR3 length equals 15 residues. With 5 bases clipped from V and 6 bases from J, the junction kept 5 bases outside the gene matches. Germline loops: CDR1 SGHTA, CDR2 FQGNSA.

This chain joins TRBV27 and TRBJ2-5, with D uncertain. Trimming removed 5 bases at V and 2 bases at J, with 15 bases between. The CDR3 is 15 residues long. Germline CDR1 is MNHEY and CDR2 is SMNVEV (reference sequence). CDR3 bases: TGTGCCAGCAGTGCGATAGGACGCCAGCAAGAGACCCAGTACTTC. Its translation: CASSAIGRQQETQYF.

The chain recombines TRBV2 with TRBJ2-7; 8 bases fit TRBD2. Trimming took 7 bases from V and 1 from J; bases not matched to a gene: 6. CDR3 length equals 14 residues. Germline assignment: CDR1 SNHLY and CDR2 FYNNEI. This CDR3 is CASIAAGGSYEQYF. As DNA, the CDR3 is TGTGCCAGCATAGCTGCGGGAGGATCCTACGAGCAGTACTTC.

The chain uses TRBV2 and TRBJ2-5; TRBD1 matches 7 bases. Near its end, the DNA agrees better with TRBJ2-7, so the J call may be wrong. The germline V gene encodes CDR1 SNHLY and CDR2 FYNNEI. The CDR3 is 13 amino acids. CDR3 coding DNA: TGTGCCAGCAGTGTAGGGGGCGGGTACGAGCAGTACTTC. Its protein is CASSVGGGYEQYF.

The chain joins TRBV6-6 to TRBJ2-5; 10 positions agree with TRBD2. This CDR3 region has 15 residues. After removal of 6 bases from V and 5 bases from J, the junction contained 9 bases not matched to a gene. CDR1 and CDR2 (germline): MNHNY, SVGAGI (reference sequence). CDR3 in DNA: TGTGCCAGCAGCCCAGCGGGGGGGCGGTTGGAGACCCAGTACTTC. Amino acids: CASSPAGGRLETQYF.

The rearrangement uses TRBV5-8 and TRBJ2-5, with 10 bases fitting TRBD2. The CDR3 has 16 residues. Losses at the gene ends were 3 bases for V and 5 bases for J; bases not matched to a gene: 10. Germline V gene lookup returns CDR1 SGHTS and CDR2 YDEGEE. CDR3 residues: CASSSSGTSVGETQYF. Here the CDR3 DNA reads TGTGCCAGCAGCTCTTCCGGGACTAGCGTAGGGGAGACCCAGTACTTC.

This chain links TRBV30 with TRBJ2-7; perhaps TRBD2 as D (5 bases). This CDR3 has 14 amino acids. Germline V gives CDR1 GTSNPN, CDR2 SVGIG (reference sequence). V lost 4 bases and J 4 bases, leaving 17 bases between the germline ends. CDR3 coding DNA: TGTGCCTGGACCCTGGAGGACCCAGGATACGAGCAGTACTTC. It specifies CAWTLEDPGYEQYF.

This clone was recorded once. The chain uses TRBV29-1 and TRBJ2-1, with a weak D call TRBD2 (5 bases). This CDR3 is 13 amino acids long. Trimming removed 4 bases at V and 7 bases at J, with 14 bases between. Germline lookup yields CDR1 SQVTM and CDR2 ANQGSEA. CDR3 amino acids: CSVGPTTMNEQFF. In nucleotides, the CDR3 is TGCAGCGTTGGCCCGACTACAATGAATGAGCAGTTCTTC.

The sample holds one count of this clone. This chain joins TRBV2 and TRBJ2-1, with D perhaps TRBD2 (6 bases). This CDR3 has 14 residues. Germline V gives CDR1 SNHLY, CDR2 FYNNEI. The V and J ends lost 6 bases and 1 base respectively, with 10 bases between them. The CDR3 is CASRTSGSYNEQFF. CDR3 in DNA: TGTGCCAGCAGGACTAGTGGTTCCTACAATGAGCAGTTCTTC.

The V and J genes are TRBV11-2 and TRBJ1-6; TRBD1 agrees at 8 bases. CDR3 length equals 15 residues. J lost 7 bases, V lost 1 base, and 3 bases had no gene match. Germline lookup yields CDR1 SGHAT and CDR2 FQNNGV. CDR3 sequence: CASSLAGQGNSPLHF. CDR3 sequence (DNA): TGTGCCAGCAGCTTAGCCGGACAGGGAAATTCACCCCTCCACTTT.